Described below is a single T cell receptor (beta chain) sequence and its context. The method was immunoSEQ multiplex PCR; TCRdb's version includes in-frame clones alone and lacks a portion of them. The data contain about 72,000 clones, approximately 85% of them singletons. This CDR3 contains 18 residues. Looked up from germline, CDR1 is LGHNA and CDR2 is YSLEER. Losses at the gene ends were 0 bases for V and 4 bases for J; bases not matched to a gene: 13. These data belong to a study of blood T cell repertoires in COVID-19. Study context: COVID-19 samples, acute and convalescent, were from the United States, Italy and Spain. PBMCs, B-cell-depleted T cells, or T cells provided the cDNA or gDNA that made up the material.

The TCR sequence derives from a woman of 80 years or more with active or convalescent COVID-19. The chain uses TRBV4-3 and TRBJ1-2, with TRBD1 identical over 8 bases. Sequenced: peripheral blood. The CDR3: CASSQDYVDAGGAYGYTF. For the CDR3, the DNA is TGCGCCAGCAGCCAAGATTACGTGGACGCAGGGGGCGCCTATGGCTACACCTTC.